These 13 T cell receptor beta chains were sequenced from one sample in a study of blood T cell repertoires in COVID-19. TCRdb's copy holds only in-frame clones and misses some; the assay was immunoSEQ multiplex PCR. The data hold approximately 220,000 clones, with about 80% observed a single time. Specimen: PBMCs or T cells enriched from blood (not recorded which). Source of these receptors: a woman aged 40 to 50 with acute COVID-19.

The gene calls are TRBV4-3 and TRBJ1-2; D remains unclear. This CDR3 has 15 residues. Germline V gene data show CDR1 as LGHNA and CDR2 as YSLEER. V gave up 0 bases and J gave up 3 bases, with 11 bases separating them. CDR3 amino acids: CASSQDRYSYYGYTF. The CDR3 bases are TGCGCCAGCAGCCAAGATCGGTACAGCTACTATGGCTACACCTTC.

The chain uses TRBV5-4 and TRBJ1-1; D possibly corresponds to TRBD1 (6 bases). Between the trimmed V and J ends, which lost 2 bases and 3 bases, there was a span of 14 bases. CDR3 length equals 15 residues. Germline lookup yields CDR1 SGHNT and CDR2 YYREEE (reference sequence). The CDR3, as DNA: TGTGCCAGCAGCTTAGCGGGGGGCTTGGACACTGAAGCTTTCTTT. It yields the protein CASSLAGGLDTEAFF. Together with reference TRBV5-4 and TRBJ1-1, the CDR3 gives the full variable domain: ETGVTQSPTHLIKTRGQQVTLRCSSQSGHNTVSWYQQALGQGPQFIFQYYREEENGRGNFPPRFSGLQFPNYSSELNVNALELDDSALYLCASSLAGGLDTEAFFGQGTRLTVV.

J is TRBJ1-2 and V is TRBV28; 10 bases align to TRBD1. Germline V gene lookup returns CDR1 MDHEN and CDR2 SYDVKM. Trimming cost V 5 bases and J 5 bases; bases outside gene matches: 8. This CDR3 has 15 residues. The CDR3 nucleotides read TGTGCCAGCAGTGACCCGGGACAGGGGAATTATGGCTACACCTTC. Its translation is CASSDPGQGNYGYTF.

The rearrangement joins TRBV25-1 to TRBJ2-3; maybe TRBD1 (5 bases). CDR1 and CDR2 (germline): MGHDK, SYGVNS. V gave up 2 bases and J gave up 2 bases, with 11 bases separating them. This CDR3 has 15 residues. CDR3 coding DNA: TGTGCCAGCAGTGAACACAGGCTCCCCACAGATACGCAGTATTTT. Its translation is CASSEHRLPTDTQYF.

Comment on this clone: The junction differs from germline at one of its ends, possibly a read error. The chain couples TRBV19 to TRBJ1-5; D not certain. CDR1 is LNHDA and CDR2 is SQIVND in the germline V gene (reference sequence). The CDR3 has 11 residues. The DNA of the CDR3 is TGTGCCACCACCGGAGGATACAGTTTGAGTTTT. Residues: CATTGGYSLSF.

V is TRBV5-1 and J is TRBJ2-6, with TRBD2 matching over 9 bases. After removal of 0 bases from V and 0 bases from J, the junction contained 4 bases not matched to a gene. The CDR3 runs 18 residues. Germline CDR1 and CDR2: SGHRS and YFSETQ. The CDR3 DNA reads TGCGCCAGCAGCTTGGTGCTAGCGGGAAGCTCTGGGGCCAACGTCCTGACTTTC. This encodes CASSLVLAGSSGANVLTF.

Ten or more counts support this clone. Within the sample, other DNA sequences also encode this same CDR3. The chain is built from TRBV19 and TRBJ2-7; the match to TRBD2 covers 10 bases. J was trimmed by 3 bases and V by 2 bases; bases with no gene match: 4. The length of the CDR3 is 15 residues. Germline V gene sequence: CDR1 LNHDA, CDR2 SQIVND (reference sequence). This CDR3 is CASSIQAGGRYEQYF. In DNA, the CDR3 is TGTGCCAGTAGTATACAAGCGGGAGGGCGCTACGAGCAGTACTTC.

The rearrangement uses TRBV15 and TRBJ2-3; possible D gene TRBD1, 5 bases. V was trimmed by 1 base and J by 4 bases, leaving 12 bases between them. This CDR3 is 15 amino acids long. The germline V gene has CDR1 LNHNV and CDR2 YYDKDF (reference sequence). The DNA of the CDR3 is TGTGCCACCAGCAGAGGGGAACCACAGGCAGATACGCAGTATTTT. Amino acid sequence: CATSRGEPQADTQYF.

This clone was detected only a few times. This chain joins TRBV28 and TRBJ1-5; D is possibly TRBD1 (5 bases). The V end was cut by 2 bases, the J end by 6 bases, with 11 bases between. The germline V gene encodes CDR1 MDHEN and CDR2 SYDVKM. This CDR3 has 14 amino acids. CDR3 sequence (DNA): TGTGCCAGCAGTTTAAGTGACCAGGGTCAGCCCCAGCATTTT. Translating it yields CASSLSDQGQPQHF.

The CDR3: CASSVGGGGDTQYF. Written as DNA, the CDR3 is TGTGCCAGCAGCGTAGGGGGAGGGGGAGATACGCAGTATTTT. V and J are TRBV9 and TRBJ2-3; a possible D gene is TRBD2 (7 bases). The CDR3 consists of 14 residues. Germline V gene sequence: CDR1 SGDLS, CDR2 YYNGEE. Trimming cost V 0 bases and J 5 bases, with 10 bases left between them.

The V and J genes are TRBV27 and TRBJ2-1; 8 bases align to TRBD2. This CDR3 is built from 14 residues. V gave up 6 bases and J gave up 7 bases; unmatched junction bases: 8. Germline values: CDR1 MNHEY, CDR2 SMNVEV (reference sequence). The CDR3 DNA sequence: TGTGCCAGCAGACAGTTAGCGGGGATAAATGAGCAGTTCTTC. Translated: CASRQLAGINEQFF.

The chain carries TRBV5-1 and TRBJ1-4, with unresolved D. CDR1 is SGHRS, CDR2 YFSETQ, per germline. V was cut by 5 bases and J by 4 bases, with 12 bases left in between. There are 14 residues in the CDR3. The chain's CDR3 is CASSMEGINEKLFF. CDR3 DNA: TGCGCCAGCAGTATGGAGGGTATTAATGAAAAACTGTTTTTT. The variable domain in full, with the rest retrieved from reference TRBV5-1 and TRBJ1-4, is KAGVTQTPRYLIKTRGQQVTLSCSPISGHRSVSWYQQTPGQGLQFLFEYFSETQRNKGNFPGRFSGRQFSNSRSEMNVSTLELGDSALYLCASSMEGINEKLFFGSGTQLSVL.

The sample holds one count of this clone. The gene calls are TRBV5-1 and TRBJ1-1, with D perhaps matching TRBD1 (5 bases). Trimming cost V 6 bases and J 4 bases, with 16 bases left between them. The CDR3 sequence is 14 residues long. Per germline, CDR1 SGHRS and CDR2 YFSETQ. The CDR3 nucleotides read TGCGCCAGCATCCCAGGATCCGGGGGCACTGAAGCTTTCTTT. It yields the protein CASIPGSGGTEAFF.